The 21 T cell receptor beta chains reported below all come from one sample, sequenced in a study of blood T cell repertoires in COVID-19. The repertoire was sequenced with immunoSEQ multiplex PCR; TCRdb's copy has only in-frame clones and lacks some. This sample yields 300,000 to 350,000 clones, of which under 90% are seen a single time; approximately 2.9% belongs to the top ten. Input material: peripheral blood. The receptors originated from a woman aged 25 to 39 with COVID-19, enrolled during active disease.

This clone was observed a handful of times. This chain links TRBV3-1 (or the pseudogene TRBV3-2) with TRBJ1-2, with a possible D match to TRBD1 (6 bases). CDR1 is LGHDT and CDR2 is YNNKEL in the germline V gene (reference sequence). V shed 3 bases and J shed 7 bases, with 15 bases lying between them. This CDR3 contains 14 residues. Here the CDR3 DNA reads TGTGCCAGCAGCCAGGGGATGGTCAGGGGTGGCTACACCTTC. Its translation is CASSQGMVRGGYTF.

This chain uses TRBV5-1 with TRBJ2-5, with a tentative D call TRBD1 (6 bases). Germline CDR1 and CDR2: SGHRS and YFSETQ. V was shortened by 4 bases and J by 5 bases, with 18 bases between the two germline ends. The CDR3 covers 15 residues. The CDR3 sequence: CASSPGTSGFETQYF. CDR3 bases: TGCGCCAGCAGCCCTGGGACATCAGGGTTCGAGACCCAGTACTTC.

V gene TRBV11-2 combines with J gene TRBJ1-1; weak D call: TRBD1 (5 bases). Germline values: CDR1 SGHAT, CDR2 FQNNGV. V was cut by 5 bases and J by 0 bases, with 10 bases left in between. This CDR3 is built from 14 residues. For the CDR3, the DNA is TGTGCCAGCAGCCGAGGACAAATGAACACTGAAGCTTTCTTT. This translates into CASSRGQMNTEAFF. The whole variable domain, filled in from reference TRBV11-2 and TRBJ1-1, reads EAGVAQSPRYKIIEKRQSVAFWCNPISGHATLYWYQQILGQGPKLLIQFQNNGVVDDSQLPKDRFSAERLKGVDSTLKIQPAKLEDSAVYLCASSRGQMNTEAFFGQGTRLTVV.

This rearrangement joins TRBV28 to TRBJ1-2; TRBD1 is a possible D gene (6 bases). Trimming removed 8 bases from V and 8 bases from J, with 15 bases in between. This CDR3 is 12 amino acids long. Germline CDR1 is MDHEN and CDR2 is SYDVKM. The CDR3 bases are TGTGCCAGCGGTGGGGGCTTCAGCGGCTACACCTTC. This sequence encodes CASGGGFSGYTF.

The chain combines TRBV18 with TRBJ1-2; D not certain. Germline values: CDR1 KGHSH, CDR2 LQKENI. The V and J ends lost 2 bases and 6 bases respectively, with 13 bases between them. This CDR3 is built from 14 residues. The CDR3 here is CASSPTREGDGYTF. CDR3 nucleotide sequence: TGTGCCAGCTCACCAACTCGAGAAGGAGATGGCTACACCTTC.

The V gene is TRBV7-9, the J gene TRBJ2-7; TRBD1 is a possible D gene (5 bases). Germline V gene data show CDR1 as SEHNR and CDR2 as FQNEAQ (reference sequence). V was shortened by 3 bases and J by 6 bases, with 15 bases between the two germline ends. This CDR3 is built from 14 residues. The CDR3 region is CASSFTAGHLEQYF. CDR3 nucleotides: TGTGCCAGCAGCTTTACGGCAGGACATCTCGAGCAGTACTTC.

This clone has only a few counts. The rearrangement joins TRBV6-4 to TRBJ2-1; 8 bases map to TRBD2. Germline CDR1 is MRHNA and CDR2 is SNTAGT. The CDR3 is 14 residues long. V shed 3 bases, J shed 9 bases, and the junction held 7 bases outside the gene matches. The CDR3 region has the DNA TGTGCCAGCAGTGAAGGGACTAGGTCGGGTGAGCAGTTCTTC. This encodes CASSEGTRSGEQFF.

The J gene is TRBJ2-7, the V gene TRBV10-2; 8 nucleotides agree with TRBD2. Trimming at V came to 8 bases and at J to 2 bases, leaving 5 bases not matched to a gene. The CDR3 totals 13 residues. Germline lookup yields CDR1 WSHSY and CDR2 SAAADI. The CDR3 loop is CASYTGGTYEQYF. The CDR3 DNA sequence: TGCGCCAGCTACACGGGGGGGACCTACGAGCAGTACTTC.

This chain connects TRBV19 to TRBJ1-3; D is uncertain. The length of the CDR3 is 17 residues. The germline V gene has CDR1 LNHDA and CDR2 SQIVND (reference sequence). Trimming took 2 bases from V and 0 from J, leaving 14 bases between them. This CDR3 is CASSITSGPNSGNTIYF. CDR3 DNA: TGTGCCAGTAGTATAACATCGGGTCCTAACTCTGGAAACACCATATATTTT.

This clone is a singleton in its sample. The rearrangement uses TRBV28 and TRBJ1-4; D ambiguous. This CDR3 comprises 14 residues. CDR1 is MDHEN and CDR2 is SYDVKM in the germline V gene. V lost 8 bases, J lost 7 bases, and 17 bases lay in between. The CDR3 reads CASGSKSTGEKLFF. The CDR3 DNA follows: TGTGCCAGCGGTTCTAAATCGACGGGTGAAAAACTGTTTTTT.

The rearrangement uses TRBV6-1 and TRBJ1-4, with no clear D. The CDR3 loop spans 14 amino acids. Trimming pared 2 bases from V and 11 bases from J, leaving 15 bases between. Germline-derived CDR1 and CDR2 are MNHNS and SASEGT. The CDR3 region has the DNA TGTGCCAGCAGTGAAATTGACTTGGCAGTGAAACTGTTTTTT. Residues: CASSEIDLAVKLFF.

This clone was seen only once. CDR3 in DNA: TGCAGCGTTGTGAGCGTGAACACTGAAGCTTTCTTT. This sequence encodes CSVVSVNTEAFF. The rearrangement uses TRBV29-1 and TRBJ1-1; D unresolved. CDR1 SQVTM and CDR2 ANQGSEA come from the germline V gene. V lost 4 bases to trimming and J lost 0 bases, with 6 bases between them. The CDR3 has 12 amino acids.

The rearrangement links TRBV4-2 to TRBJ2-1; 10 nucleotides align to TRBD1. V shed 3 bases, J shed 9 bases, and the junction held 8 bases outside the gene matches. Germline V lookup: CDR1 LGHNA, CDR2 YNFKEQ. This CDR3 has 15 residues. The CDR3 sequence: CASSQNWDRGAEQFF. CDR3 nucleotide sequence: TGTGCCAGCAGCCAGAATTGGGACAGGGGAGCTGAGCAGTTCTTC.

The rearrangement joins TRBV5-1 to TRBJ1-3; the D is unclear. Germline CDR1 reads SGHRS; CDR2 reads YFSETQ. V gave up 4 bases and J gave up 2 bases, with 7 bases separating them. This CDR3 contains 13 residues. The CDR3 protein is CASSPDPGNTIYF. For the CDR3, the DNA is TGCGCCAGCAGCCCAGATCCTGGAAACACCATATATTTT.

The V call is TRBV19, the J call TRBJ1-2; D might be TRBD1 (6 bases). The CDR3 has 17 amino acids. Germline CDR1 reads LNHDA; CDR2 reads SQIVND (reference sequence). The V gene lost 8 bases and the J gene lost 2 bases, with 24 bases spanning the gap. The CDR3: CASARRTVRDNNYGYTF. The DNA for the CDR3 is TGTGCCAGTGCCCGCCGGACAGTCCGCGATAACAACTATGGCTACACCTTC.

The V call is TRBV7-8, the J call TRBJ1-2; D may be TRBD1 (5 bases). The CDR3 consists of 15 residues. With 7 bases removed from V and 8 bases from J, the gap between germline ends came to 23 bases. Germline CDR1 SGHVS, CDR2 FQNEAQ. CDR3 region: CASTEPGMASSGYTF. The CDR3 nucleotides read TGTGCCAGCACCGAACCAGGGATGGCGTCGTCAGGCTACACCTTC.

This chain connects TRBV30 to TRBJ2-1; the D gene is possibly TRBD2 (5 bases). The CDR3 sequence is 15 residues long. Germline assignment: CDR1 GTSNPN and CDR2 SVGIG (reference sequence). Trimming cost V 0 bases and J 4 bases, with 13 bases left between them. CDR3 region: CAWSVAELIYNEQFF. The DNA for the CDR3 is TGTGCCTGGAGTGTAGCGGAACTAATATACAATGAGCAGTTCTTC.

This chain joins TRBV19 and TRBJ1-3, with 8 nucleotides matching TRBD1. Trimming at V came to 6 bases and at J to 0 bases, leaving 7 bases not matched to a gene. CDR3 length: 16 amino acids. Germline V gene sequence: CDR1 LNHDA, CDR2 SQIVND (reference sequence). The DNA for the CDR3 is TGTGCCAGTAGATTGACAGGGGTTTTCTCTGGAAACACCATATATTTT. It yields the protein CASRLTGVFSGNTIYF.

This chain connects TRBV6-5 to TRBJ1-5; weak D call: TRBD1 (5 bases). The CDR3 consists of 13 residues. Trimming took 5 bases from V and 7 from J, leaving 12 bases between them. The germline V gene encodes CDR1 MNHEY and CDR2 SVGAGI. In DNA form, the CDR3 reads TGTGCCAGCAGTAAAAGGGGACTGCAGCCCCAGCATTTT. Its translation: CASSKRGLQPQHF.

V is TRBV4-1 and J is TRBJ2-2; 7 bases are a match to TRBD1. Germline V CDR1 and CDR2: MGHRA, YSYEKL. The CDR3 is 16 residues long. V was clipped by 3 bases and J by 7 bases; unmatched bases: 11. CDR3 sequence (DNA): TGCGCCAGCAGCCAGACCCCCCAGGGGGTTCTCGGGGAGCTGTTTTTT. It specifies CASSQTPQGVLGELFF.

The chain is built from TRBV27 and TRBJ2-1, with 9 nucleotides matching TRBD2. Germline CDR1 and CDR2: MNHEY and SMNVEV (reference sequence). The junction had 19 bases not matched to a gene; V was cut back by 7 bases and J by 0 bases. This CDR3 is 20 amino acids long. This chain's CDR3 is CASKSPASGTPRGSYNEQFF. The CDR3 DNA reads TGTGCCAGCAAATCCCCGGCTAGCGGGACCCCTAGAGGCTCCTACAATGAGCAGTTCTTC.